This record covers a single T cell receptor beta chain. The antigen is undetermined. The source of the sample is a study of T cell responses to AZD1222 COVID-19 vaccine. Notes on the study in general: Among the donors, most were white British and more were female, and clonal diversity was possibly underestimated.

Clones were sequenced by immunoSEQ multiplex PCR, and TCRdb holds only the in-frame ones, with some missing. The sample has around 130,000 clones, roughly nine tenths seen once. Investigators merged groups given second doses at roughly 4 or roughly 12 weeks. The germline gives CDR1 MNHEY, CDR2 SVGAGI. The CDR3 is 12 residues long. Trimming cost V 6 bases and J 1 base, with 6 bases left between them. This TCR was sampled from an adult who received the AZD1222 COVID-19 vaccine. This sequence joins TRBV6-5 and TRBJ2-5; D is possibly TRBD1 (5 bases). Material: peripheral blood, obtained 28 days after the second AZD1222 dose. CDR3 region: CASRRGQETQYF. As DNA, the CDR3 is TGTGCCAGCAGAAGGGGCCAAGAGACCCAGTACTTC.